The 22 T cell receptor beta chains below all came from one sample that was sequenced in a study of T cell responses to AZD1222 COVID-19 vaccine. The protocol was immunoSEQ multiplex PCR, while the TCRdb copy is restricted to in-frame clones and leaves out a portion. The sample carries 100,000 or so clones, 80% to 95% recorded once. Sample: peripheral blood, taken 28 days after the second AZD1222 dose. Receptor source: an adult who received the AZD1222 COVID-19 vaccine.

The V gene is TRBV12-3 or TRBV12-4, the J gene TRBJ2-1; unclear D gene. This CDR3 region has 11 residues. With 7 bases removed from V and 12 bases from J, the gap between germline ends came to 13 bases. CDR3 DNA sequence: TGTGCCAGCACCCTTCTAGGGTGGCAGTTCTTC. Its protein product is CASTLLGWQFF.

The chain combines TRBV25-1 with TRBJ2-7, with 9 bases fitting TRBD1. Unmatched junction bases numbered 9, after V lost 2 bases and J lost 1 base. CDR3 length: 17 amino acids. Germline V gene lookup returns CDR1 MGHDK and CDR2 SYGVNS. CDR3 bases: TGTGCCAGCAGTGAACCACAGGGGGCGTCCGGTTCCTACGAGCAGTACTTC. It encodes CASSEPQGASGSYEQYF.

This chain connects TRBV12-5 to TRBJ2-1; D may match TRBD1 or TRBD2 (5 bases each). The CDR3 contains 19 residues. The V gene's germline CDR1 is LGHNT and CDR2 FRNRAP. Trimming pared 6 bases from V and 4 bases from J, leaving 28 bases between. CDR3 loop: CASGPDGNLGRLFYNEQFF. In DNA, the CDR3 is TGTGCTAGTGGCCCGGACGGAAATCTGGGACGGTTGTTTTACAATGAGCAGTTCTTC.

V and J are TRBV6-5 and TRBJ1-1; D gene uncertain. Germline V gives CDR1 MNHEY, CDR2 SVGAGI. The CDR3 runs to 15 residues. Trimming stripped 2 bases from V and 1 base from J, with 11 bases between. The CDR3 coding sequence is TGTGCCAGCAGTTACGAGCTAGACGGGAACACTGAAGCTTTCTTT. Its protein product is CASSYELDGNTEAFF.

The CDR3 region has the DNA TGTGCCAGCAGCAAAGGGCGTAGAGGACAAGCCACCGGGGAGCTGTTTTTT. Translated: CASSKGRRGQATGELFF. V is TRBV21-1 and J is TRBJ2-2; the table calls TRBD1, which could not be checked here. TRBV21-1 is a pseudogene segment. The CDR3 is 17 amino acids.

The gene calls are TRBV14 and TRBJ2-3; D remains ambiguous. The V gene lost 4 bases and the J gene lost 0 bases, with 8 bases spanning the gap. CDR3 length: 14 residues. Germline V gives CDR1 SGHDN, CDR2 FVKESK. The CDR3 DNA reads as TGTGCCAGCAGCCTAGAGATTAGCACAGATACGCAGTATTTT. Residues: CASSLEISTDTQYF.

The CDR3 sequence: CASSPRQGAVSGLNTEAFF. The DNA for the CDR3 is TGCGCCAGCAGCCCCCGACAGGGGGCAGTTTCAGGCCTGAACACTGAAGCTTTCTTT. J is TRBJ1-1 and V is TRBV4-1, with TRBD1 matching over 10 bases. CDR3 length equals 19 residues. Germline assignment: CDR1 MGHRA and CDR2 YSYEKL. V lost 4 bases and J lost 0; bases outside the gene matches: 14.

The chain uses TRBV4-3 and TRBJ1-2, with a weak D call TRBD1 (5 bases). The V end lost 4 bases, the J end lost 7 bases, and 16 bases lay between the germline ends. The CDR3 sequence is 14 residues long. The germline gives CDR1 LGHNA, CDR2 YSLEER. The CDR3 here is CASSPSGREAGYTF. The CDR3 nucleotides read TGCGCCAGCAGCCCGTCCGGCAGGGAAGCTGGCTACACCTTC.

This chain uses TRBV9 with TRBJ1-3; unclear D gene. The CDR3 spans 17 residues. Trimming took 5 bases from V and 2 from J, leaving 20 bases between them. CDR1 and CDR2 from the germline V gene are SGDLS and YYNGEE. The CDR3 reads CASSTRGPENPGNTIYF. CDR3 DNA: TGTGCCAGCAGTACCCGCGGTCCGGAGAATCCTGGAAACACCATATATTTT. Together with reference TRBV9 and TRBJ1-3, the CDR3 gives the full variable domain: DSGVTQTPKHLITATGQRVTLRCSPRSGDLSVYWYQQSLDQGLQFLIQYYNGEERAKGNILERFSAQQFPDLHSELNLSSLELGDSALYFCASSTRGPENPGNTIYFGEGSWLTVV.

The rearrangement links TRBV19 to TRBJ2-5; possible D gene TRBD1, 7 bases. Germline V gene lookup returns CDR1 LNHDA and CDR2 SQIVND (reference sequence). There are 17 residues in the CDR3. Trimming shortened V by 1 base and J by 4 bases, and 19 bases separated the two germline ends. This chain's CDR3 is CASSIGQQGRRRETQYF. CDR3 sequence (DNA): TGTGCCAGTAGTATAGGACAACAGGGGAGGAGGAGAGAGACCCAGTACTTC.

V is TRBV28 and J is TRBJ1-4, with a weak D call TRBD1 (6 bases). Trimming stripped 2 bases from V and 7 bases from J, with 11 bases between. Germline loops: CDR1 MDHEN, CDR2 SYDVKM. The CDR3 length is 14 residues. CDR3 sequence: CASSLGGGGEKLFF. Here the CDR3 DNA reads TGTGCCAGCAGTTTAGGGGGAGGGGGTGAAAAACTGTTTTTT.

This CDR3 is CASSSGIYADTGELFF. The CDR3 DNA is TGTGCCAGCAGCTCGGGGATCTACGCGGACACCGGGGAGCTGTTTTTT. The V and J genes are TRBV7-9 and TRBJ2-2; TRBD2 might be the D (5 bases). The CDR3 spans 16 residues. Germline CDR1 and CDR2: SEHNR and FQNEAQ (reference sequence). V was clipped by 4 bases and J by 3 bases, with 15 bases between them.

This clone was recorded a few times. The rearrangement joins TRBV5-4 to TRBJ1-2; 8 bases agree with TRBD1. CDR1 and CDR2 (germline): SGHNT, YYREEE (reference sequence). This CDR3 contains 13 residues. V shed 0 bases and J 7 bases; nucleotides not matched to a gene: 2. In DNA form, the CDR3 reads TGTGCCAGCAGCTTGGCCCAGGGGGCTGGCTACACCTTC. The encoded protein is CASSLAQGAGYTF.

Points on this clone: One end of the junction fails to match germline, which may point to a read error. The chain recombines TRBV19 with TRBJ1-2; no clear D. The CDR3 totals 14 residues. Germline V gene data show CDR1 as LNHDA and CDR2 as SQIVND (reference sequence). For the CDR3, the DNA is TGTGCCAGTAGCATAGACATACTATATGGCGGCTACACCTTC. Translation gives CASSIDILYGGYTF.

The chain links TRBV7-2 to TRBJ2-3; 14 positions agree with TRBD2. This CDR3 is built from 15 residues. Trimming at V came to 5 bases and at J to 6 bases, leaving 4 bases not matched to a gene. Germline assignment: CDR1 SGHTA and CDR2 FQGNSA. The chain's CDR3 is CASSHRTSGGDTQYF. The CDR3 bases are TGTGCCAGCAGCCATCGGACTAGCGGGGGGGATACGCAGTATTTT. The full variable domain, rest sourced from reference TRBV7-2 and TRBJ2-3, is GAGVSQSPSNKVTEKGKDVELRCDPISGHTALYWYRQSLGQGLEFLIYFQGNSAPDKSGLPSDRFSAERTGGSVSTLTIQRTQQEDSAVYLCASSHRTSGGDTQYFGPGTRLTVL.

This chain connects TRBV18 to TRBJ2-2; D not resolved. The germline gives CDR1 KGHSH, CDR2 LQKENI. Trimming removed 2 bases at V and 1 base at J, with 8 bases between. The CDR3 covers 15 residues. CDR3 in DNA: TGTGCCAGCTCACCAAGGTCCAGGAACACCGGGGAGCTGTTTTTT. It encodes CASSPRSRNTGELFF.

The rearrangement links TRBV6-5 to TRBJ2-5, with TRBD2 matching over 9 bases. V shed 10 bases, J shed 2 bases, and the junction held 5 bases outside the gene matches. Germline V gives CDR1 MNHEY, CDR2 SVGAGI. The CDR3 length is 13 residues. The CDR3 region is CATQAGGQETQYF. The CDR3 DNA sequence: TGTGCCACCCAAGCGGGGGGACAAGAGACCCAGTACTTC.

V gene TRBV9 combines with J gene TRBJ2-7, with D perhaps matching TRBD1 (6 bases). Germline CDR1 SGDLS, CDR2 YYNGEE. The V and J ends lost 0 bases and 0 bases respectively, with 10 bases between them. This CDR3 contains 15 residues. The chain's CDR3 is CASSVDGGSSYEQYF. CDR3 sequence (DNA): TGTGCCAGCAGCGTAGATGGGGGCAGCTCCTACGAGCAGTACTTC.

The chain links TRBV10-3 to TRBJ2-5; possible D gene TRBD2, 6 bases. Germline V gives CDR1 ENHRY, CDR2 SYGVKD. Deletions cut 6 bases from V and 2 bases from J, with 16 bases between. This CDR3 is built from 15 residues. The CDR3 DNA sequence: TGTGCCATCAGCAGGGACGGGAGCCTTCAAGAGACCCAGTACTTC. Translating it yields CAISRDGSLQETQYF.

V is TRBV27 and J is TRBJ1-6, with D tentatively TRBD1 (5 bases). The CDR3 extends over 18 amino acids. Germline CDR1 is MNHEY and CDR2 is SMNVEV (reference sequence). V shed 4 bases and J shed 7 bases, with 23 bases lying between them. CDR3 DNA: TGTGCCAGCAGTTCCCCCCCGGGGCGGTGGGGATGGAATTCACCCCTCCACTTT. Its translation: CASSSPPGRWGWNSPLHF.

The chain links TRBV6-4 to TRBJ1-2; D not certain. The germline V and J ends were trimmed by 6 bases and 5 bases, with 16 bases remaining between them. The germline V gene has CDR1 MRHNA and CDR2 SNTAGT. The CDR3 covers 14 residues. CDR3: CASSLPTQWYGYTF. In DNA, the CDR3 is TGTGCCAGCAGCTTACCCACTCAGTGGTATGGCTACACCTTC.

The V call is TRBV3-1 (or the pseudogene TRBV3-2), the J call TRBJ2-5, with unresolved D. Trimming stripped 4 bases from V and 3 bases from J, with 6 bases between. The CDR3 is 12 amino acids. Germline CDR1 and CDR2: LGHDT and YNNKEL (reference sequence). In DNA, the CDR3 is TGTGCCAGCAGCCCTGGGGAAGAGACCCAGTACTTC. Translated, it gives CASSPGEETQYF.